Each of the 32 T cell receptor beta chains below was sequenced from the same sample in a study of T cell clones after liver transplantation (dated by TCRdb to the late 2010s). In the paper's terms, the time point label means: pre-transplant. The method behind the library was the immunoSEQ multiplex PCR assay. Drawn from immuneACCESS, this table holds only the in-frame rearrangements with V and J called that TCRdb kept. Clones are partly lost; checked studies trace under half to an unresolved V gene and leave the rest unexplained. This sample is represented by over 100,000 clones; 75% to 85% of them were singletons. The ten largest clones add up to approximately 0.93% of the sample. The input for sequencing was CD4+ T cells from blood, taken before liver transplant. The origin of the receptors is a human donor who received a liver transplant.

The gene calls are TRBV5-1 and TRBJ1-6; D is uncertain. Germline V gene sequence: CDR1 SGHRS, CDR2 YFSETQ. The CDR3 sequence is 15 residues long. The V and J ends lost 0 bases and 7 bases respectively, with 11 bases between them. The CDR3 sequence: CASSLALGLNSPLHF. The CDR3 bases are TGCGCCAGCAGCTTGGCCCTGGGTCTAAATTCACCCCTCCACTTT.

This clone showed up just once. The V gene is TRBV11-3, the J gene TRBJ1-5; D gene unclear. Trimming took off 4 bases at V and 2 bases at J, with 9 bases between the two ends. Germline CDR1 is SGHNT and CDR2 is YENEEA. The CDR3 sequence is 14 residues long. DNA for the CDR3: TGTGCCAGCAGCTACCTAGGACGCAATCAGCCCCAGCATTTT. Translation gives CASSYLGRNQPQHF.

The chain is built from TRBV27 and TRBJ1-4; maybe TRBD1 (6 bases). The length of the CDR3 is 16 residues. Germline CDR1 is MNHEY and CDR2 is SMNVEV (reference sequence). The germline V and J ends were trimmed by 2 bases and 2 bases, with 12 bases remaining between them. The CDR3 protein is CASSLRPGATNEKLFF. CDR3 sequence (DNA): TGTGCCAGCAGTTTACGGCCGGGGGCGACTAATGAAAAACTGTTTTTT.

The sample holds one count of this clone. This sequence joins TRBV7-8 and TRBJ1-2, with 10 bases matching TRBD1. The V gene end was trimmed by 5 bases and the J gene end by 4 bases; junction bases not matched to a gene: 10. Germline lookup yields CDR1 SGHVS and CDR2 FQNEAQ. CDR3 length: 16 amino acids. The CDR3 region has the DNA TGTGCCAGCAGCCCAGGGACAGGGGTTGATAGCTATGGCTACACCTTC. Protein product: CASSPGTGVDSYGYTF.

CDR3 sequence: CASSPRTGVGSNQPQHF. The CDR3 coding sequence is TGTGCCAGCAGTCCTAGGACAGGGGTTGGTAGCAATCAGCCCCAGCATTTT. The chain couples TRBV27 to TRBJ1-5, with TRBD1 matching over 9 bases. With 5 bases clipped from V and 0 bases from J, the junction kept 8 bases outside the gene matches. CDR1 MNHEY and CDR2 SMNVEV come from the germline V gene (reference sequence). The CDR3 runs to 17 residues.

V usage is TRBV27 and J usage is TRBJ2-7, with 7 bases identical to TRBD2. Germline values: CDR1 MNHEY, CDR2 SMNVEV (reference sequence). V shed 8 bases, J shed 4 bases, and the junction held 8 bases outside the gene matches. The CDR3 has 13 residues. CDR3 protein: CASASGMVYEQYF. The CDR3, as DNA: TGTGCCAGCGCTAGCGGTATGGTGTACGAGCAGTACTTC.

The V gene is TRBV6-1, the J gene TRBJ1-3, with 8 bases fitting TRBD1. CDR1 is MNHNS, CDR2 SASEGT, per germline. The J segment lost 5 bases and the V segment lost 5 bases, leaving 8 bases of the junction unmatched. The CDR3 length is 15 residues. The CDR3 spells CASSLRQGIRNTIYF. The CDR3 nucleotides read TGTGCCAGCAGTTTAAGACAGGGGATTCGAAACACCATATATTTT.

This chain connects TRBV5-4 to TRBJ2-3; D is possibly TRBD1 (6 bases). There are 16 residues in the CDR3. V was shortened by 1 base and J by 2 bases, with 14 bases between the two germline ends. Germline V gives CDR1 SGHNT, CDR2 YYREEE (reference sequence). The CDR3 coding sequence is TGTGCCAGCAGCTTGTCAGGGGTTGGTTCCACAGATACGCAGTATTTT. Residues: CASSLSGVGSTDTQYF.

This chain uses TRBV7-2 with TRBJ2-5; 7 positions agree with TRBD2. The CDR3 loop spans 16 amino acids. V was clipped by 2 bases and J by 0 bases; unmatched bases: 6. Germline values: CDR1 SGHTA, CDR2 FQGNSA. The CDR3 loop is CASSLIGTKYQETQYF. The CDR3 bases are TGTGCCAGCAGCTTAATAGGGACTAAGTACCAAGAGACCCAGTACTTC.

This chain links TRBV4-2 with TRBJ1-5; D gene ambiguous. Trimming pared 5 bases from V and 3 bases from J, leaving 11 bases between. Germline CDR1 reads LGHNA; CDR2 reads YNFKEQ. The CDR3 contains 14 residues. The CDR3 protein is CASSERQYNQPQHF. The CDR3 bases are TGTGCCAGCAGCGAACGGCAGTACAATCAGCCCCAGCATTTT.

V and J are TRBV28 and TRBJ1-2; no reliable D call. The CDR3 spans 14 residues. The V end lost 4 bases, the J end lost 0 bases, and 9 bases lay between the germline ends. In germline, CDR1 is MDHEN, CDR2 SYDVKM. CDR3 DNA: TGTGCCAGCAGTTGGCAGGTAGCTAACTATGGCTACACCTTC. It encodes CASSWQVANYGYTF.

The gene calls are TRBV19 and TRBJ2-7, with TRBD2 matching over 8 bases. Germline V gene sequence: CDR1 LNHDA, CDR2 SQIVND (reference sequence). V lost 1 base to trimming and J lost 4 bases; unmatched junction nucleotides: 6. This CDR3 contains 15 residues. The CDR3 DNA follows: TGTGCCAGTAGTATAGCGGGAGGGCCGGTTTACGAGCAGTACTTC. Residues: CASSIAGGPVYEQYF. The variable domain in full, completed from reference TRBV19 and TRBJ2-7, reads DGGITQSPKYLFRKEGQNVTLSCEQNLNHDAMYWYRQDPGQGLRLIYYSQIVNDFQKGDIAEGYSVSREKKESFPLTVTSAQKNPTAFYLCASSIAGGPVYEQYFGPGTRLTVT.

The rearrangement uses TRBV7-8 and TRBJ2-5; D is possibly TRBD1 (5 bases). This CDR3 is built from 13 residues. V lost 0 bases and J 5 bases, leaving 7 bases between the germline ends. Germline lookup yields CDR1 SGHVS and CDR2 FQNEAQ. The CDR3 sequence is CASSLASGETQYF. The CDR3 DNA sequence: TGTGCCAGCAGCTTAGCGTCAGGGGAGACCCAGTACTTC. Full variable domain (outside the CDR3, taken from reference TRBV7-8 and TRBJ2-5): GAGVSQSPRYKVAKRGQDVALRCDPISGHVSLFWYQQALGQGPEFLTYFQNEAQLDKSGLPSDRFFAERPEGSVSTLKIQRTQQEDSAVYLCASSLASGETQYFGPGTRLLVL.

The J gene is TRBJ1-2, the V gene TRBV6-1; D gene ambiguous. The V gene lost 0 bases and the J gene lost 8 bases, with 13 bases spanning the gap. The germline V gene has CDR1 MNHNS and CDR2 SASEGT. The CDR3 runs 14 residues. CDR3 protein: CASSEAMSGRGYTF. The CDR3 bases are TGTGCCAGCAGTGAAGCCATGAGCGGACGGGGCTACACCTTC.

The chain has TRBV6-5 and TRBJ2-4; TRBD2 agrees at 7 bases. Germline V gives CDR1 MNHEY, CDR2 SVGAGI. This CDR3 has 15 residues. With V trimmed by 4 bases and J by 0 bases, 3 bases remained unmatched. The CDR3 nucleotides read TGTGCCAGCAGTTCTAGCGGATTAGCCAAAAACATTCAGTACTTC. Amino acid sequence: CASSSSGLAKNIQYF.

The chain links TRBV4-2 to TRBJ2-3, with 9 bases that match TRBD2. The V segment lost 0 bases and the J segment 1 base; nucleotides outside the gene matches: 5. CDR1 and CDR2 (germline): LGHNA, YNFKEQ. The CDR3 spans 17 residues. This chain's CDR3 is CASSQDASGMGTDTQYF. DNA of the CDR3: TGTGCCAGCAGCCAAGATGCTAGCGGGATGGGCACAGATACGCAGTATTTT.

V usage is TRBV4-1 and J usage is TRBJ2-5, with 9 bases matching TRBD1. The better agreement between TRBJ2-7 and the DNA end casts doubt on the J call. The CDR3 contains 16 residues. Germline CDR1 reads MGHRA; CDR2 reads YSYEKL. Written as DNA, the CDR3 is TGCGCCAGCAGCCATGGTCTTGGGACAGGGCACTACGAGCAGTACTTC. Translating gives CASSHGLGTGHYEQYF.

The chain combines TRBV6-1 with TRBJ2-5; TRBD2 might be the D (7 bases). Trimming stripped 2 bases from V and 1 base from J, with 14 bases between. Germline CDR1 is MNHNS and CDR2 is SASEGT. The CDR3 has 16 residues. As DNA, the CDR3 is TGTGCCAGCAGTGAAAGTGCGGGGGCACTCCAAGAGACCCAGTACTTC. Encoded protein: CASSESAGALQETQYF.

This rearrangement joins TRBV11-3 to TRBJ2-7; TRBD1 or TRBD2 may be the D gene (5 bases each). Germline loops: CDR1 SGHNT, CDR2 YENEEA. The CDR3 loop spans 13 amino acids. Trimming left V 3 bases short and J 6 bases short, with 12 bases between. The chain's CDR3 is CASSLGSGTEQYF. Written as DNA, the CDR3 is TGTGCCAGCAGCTTGGGATCAGGGACCGAGCAGTACTTC.

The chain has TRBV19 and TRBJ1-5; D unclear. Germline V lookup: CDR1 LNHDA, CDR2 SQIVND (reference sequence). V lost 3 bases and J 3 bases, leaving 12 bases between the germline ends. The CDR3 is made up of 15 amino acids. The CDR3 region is CASSIQAGLNQPQHF. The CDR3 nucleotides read TGTGCCAGTAGTATTCAGGCAGGACTCAATCAGCCCCAGCATTTT.

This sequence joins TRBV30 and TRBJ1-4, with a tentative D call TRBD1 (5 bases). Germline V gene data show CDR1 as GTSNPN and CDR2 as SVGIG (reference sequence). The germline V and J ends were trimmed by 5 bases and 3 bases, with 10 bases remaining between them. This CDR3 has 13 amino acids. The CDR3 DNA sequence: TGTGCCTGGCAGCCGGGGCCTAATGAAAAACTGTTTTTT. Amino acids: CAWQPGPNEKLFF.

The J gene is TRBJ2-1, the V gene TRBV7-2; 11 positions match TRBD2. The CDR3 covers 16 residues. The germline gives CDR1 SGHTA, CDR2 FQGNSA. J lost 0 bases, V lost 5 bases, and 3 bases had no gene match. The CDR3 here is CASSTLAGDSYNEQFF. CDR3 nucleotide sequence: TGTGCCAGCAGCACACTAGCGGGGGACTCCTACAATGAGCAGTTCTTC.

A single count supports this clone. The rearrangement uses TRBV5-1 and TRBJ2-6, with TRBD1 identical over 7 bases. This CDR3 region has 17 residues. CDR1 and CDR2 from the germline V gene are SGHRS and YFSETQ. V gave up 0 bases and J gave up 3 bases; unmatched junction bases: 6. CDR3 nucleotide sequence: TGCGCCAGCAGCTTGGACGTTGACAGGGTTGGGGCCAACGTCCTGACTTTC. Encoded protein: CASSLDVDRVGANVLTF.

DNA of the CDR3: TGTGCCAGCTCACCAAGTCAGGGACGCTACGAGCAGTACTTC. Translation gives CASSPSQGRYEQYF. The rearrangement uses TRBV18 and TRBJ2-7; D is tentatively TRBD1 or TRBD2 (5 bases each). Germline CDR1 is KGHSH and CDR2 is LQKENI. This CDR3 is built from 14 residues. The germline V and J ends were trimmed by 2 bases and 3 bases, with 11 bases remaining between them.

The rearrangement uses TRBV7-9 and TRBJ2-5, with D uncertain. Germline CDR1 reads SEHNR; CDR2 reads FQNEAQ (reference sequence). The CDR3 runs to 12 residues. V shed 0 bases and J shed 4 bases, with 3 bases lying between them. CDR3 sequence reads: CASSLAGETQYF. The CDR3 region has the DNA TGTGCCAGCAGCTTAGCGGGAGAGACCCAGTACTTC.

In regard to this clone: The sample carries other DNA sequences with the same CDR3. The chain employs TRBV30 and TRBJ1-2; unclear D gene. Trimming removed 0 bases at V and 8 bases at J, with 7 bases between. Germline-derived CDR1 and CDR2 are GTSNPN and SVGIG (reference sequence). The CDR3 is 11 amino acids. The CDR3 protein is CAWSVGGGYTF. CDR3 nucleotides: TGTGCCTGGAGTGTAGGTGGCGGCTACACCTTC.

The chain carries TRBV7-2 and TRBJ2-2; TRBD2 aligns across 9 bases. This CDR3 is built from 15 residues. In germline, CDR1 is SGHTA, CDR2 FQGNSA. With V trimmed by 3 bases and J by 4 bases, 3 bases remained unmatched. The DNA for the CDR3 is TGTGCCAGCAGCTTGCGGGAGGGCATCACCGGGGAGCTGTTTTTT. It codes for CASSLREGITGELFF. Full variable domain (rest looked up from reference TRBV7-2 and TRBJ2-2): GAGVSQSPSNKVTEKGKDVELRCDPISGHTALYWYRQSLGQGLEFLIYFQGNSAPDKSGLPSDRFSAERTGGSVSTLTIQRTQQEDSAVYLCASSLREGITGELFFGEGSRLTVL.

CDR3 sequence: CASSFSGMNTEAFF. The CDR3 region has the DNA TGCGCCAGCAGCTTTTCGGGGATGAACACTGAAGCTTTCTTT. J is TRBJ1-1 and V is TRBV5-1; D unclear. V was clipped by 2 bases and J by 0 bases, with 8 bases between them. This CDR3 has 14 amino acids. Germline assignment: CDR1 SGHRS and CDR2 YFSETQ.

As DNA, the CDR3 is TGTGCCAGCAGCTTAGGGGACAGGGGCTATGGCTACACCTTC. It specifies CASSLGDRGYGYTF. The J gene is TRBJ1-2, the V gene TRBV7-3; 10 nucleotides align to TRBD1. The CDR3 totals 14 residues. V was pared by 2 bases and J by 4 bases, with 1 base of the junction left unmatched. The germline V gene encodes CDR1 SGHTA and CDR2 FQGTGA.

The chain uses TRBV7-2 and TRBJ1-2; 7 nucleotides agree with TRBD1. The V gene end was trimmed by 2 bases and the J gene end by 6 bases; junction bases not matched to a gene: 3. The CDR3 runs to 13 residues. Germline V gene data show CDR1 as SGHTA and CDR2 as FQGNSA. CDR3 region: CASSLLQGNGYTF. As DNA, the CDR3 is TGTGCCAGCAGCTTATTACAGGGGAATGGCTACACCTTC.

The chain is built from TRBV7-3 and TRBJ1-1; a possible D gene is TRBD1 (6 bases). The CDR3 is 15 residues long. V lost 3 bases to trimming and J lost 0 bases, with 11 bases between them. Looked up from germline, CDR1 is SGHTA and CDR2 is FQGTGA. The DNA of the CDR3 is TGTGCCAGCAGCTTCGGGGGCGCAATGAACACTGAAGCTTTCTTT. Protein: CASSFGGAMNTEAFF. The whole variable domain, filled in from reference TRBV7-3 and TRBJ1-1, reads GAGVSQTPSNKVTEKGKYVELRCDPISGHTALYWYRQSLGQGPEFLIYFQGTGAADDSGLPNDRFFAVRPEGSVSTLKIQRTERGDSAVYLCASSFGGAMNTEAFFGQGTRLTVV.

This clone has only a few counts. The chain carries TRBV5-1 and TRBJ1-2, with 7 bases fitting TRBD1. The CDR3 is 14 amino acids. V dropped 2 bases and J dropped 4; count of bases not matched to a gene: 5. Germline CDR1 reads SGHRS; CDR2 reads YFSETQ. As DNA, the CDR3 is TGCGCCAGCAGCTTCGGGACAGAGTTCTATGGCTACACCTTC. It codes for CASSFGTEFYGYTF.